This entry lists 15 T cell receptor beta chains sequenced from one sample in a study of T cell repertoires in cytomegalovirus infection. Their recognized antigens are unknown. One entry per CDR3 protein results from TCRdb running MiXCR on the reads. The profile covers 450,000 to 600,000 distinct CDR3 sequences, with about 33% appearing a single time and around a sixth taken by the ten largest. Sequences were derived from cultured PBMCs, sampled from culture after CMV antigen stimulation. The origin of the receptors is a human donor in good health (CMV status not recorded). Some clones in this sample may be carry-over from other donors' samples.

The chain recombines TRBV14 with TRBJ2-1; TRBD2 agrees at 7 bases. The CDR3 has 16 residues. Trimming removed 4 bases from V and 2 bases from J; junction bases left unmatched: 8. CDR1 SGHDN and CDR2 FVKESK come from the germline V gene. The CDR3 nucleotides are TGTGCCAGCAGCCGTGGGGGGGGGAGGACCTACAATGAGCAGTTCTTC. This codes for CASSRGGGRTYNEQFF.

This clonotype was counted a few times. V gene TRBV30 combines with J gene TRBJ2-3; D perhaps matches TRBD2 (6 bases). Germline-derived CDR1 and CDR2 are GTSNPN and SVGIG (reference sequence). The CDR3 contains 13 residues. The germline V and J ends were trimmed by 4 bases and 6 bases, with 14 bases remaining between them. This CDR3 reads CAWNRGSGDTQYF. CDR3 bases: TGTGCCTGGAACCGGGGTAGCGGCGATACGCAGTATTTT.

This chain uses TRBV6-2 or TRBV6-3 with TRBJ2-7; perhaps TRBD2 as D (6 bases). Germline CDR1 is MNHEY and CDR2 is SVGEGT. The germline V and J ends were trimmed by 6 bases and 6 bases, with 15 bases remaining between them. The CDR3 spans 13 residues. The CDR3 is CASRDPGDREQYV. In DNA form, the CDR3 reads TGTGCCAGCAGAGACCCGGGGGATCGCGAGCAGTACGTC.

The chain couples TRBV7-9 to TRBJ2-5; D uncertain. CDR1 is SEHNR, CDR2 FQNEAQ, per germline (reference sequence). Trimming removed 5 bases from V and 3 bases from J, with 13 bases in between. This CDR3 contains 14 residues. The CDR3 nucleotides read TGTGCCAGCAGCCGAAATTCAGTGGAAGAGACCCAGTACTTC. Its protein is CASSRNSVEETQYF.

This chain links TRBV7-2 with TRBJ2-5; D unresolved. Germline assignment: CDR1 SGHTA and CDR2 FQGNSA. CDR3 size: 12 residues. V lost 5 bases and J lost 6, with 10 bases in between. This chain's CDR3 is CASSPNEKTQYF. The CDR3 DNA reads as TGTGCCAGCAGCCCGAACGAAAAGACCCAGTACTTC. The full variable domain, in which reference TRBV7-2 and TRBJ2-5 provide the parts outside the CDR3, is GAGVSQSPSNKVTEKGKDVELRCDPISGHTALYWYRQSLGQGLEFLIYFQGNSAPDKSGLPSDRFSAERTGGSVSTLTIQRTQQEDSAVYLCASSPNEKTQYFGPGTRLLVL.

This clonotype was detected many times. The chain carries TRBV7-3 and TRBJ2-7; the D gene is possibly TRBD2 (6 bases). The CDR3 is 14 amino acids. Trimming shortened V by 0 bases and J by 0 bases, and 6 bases separated the two germline ends. Germline lookup yields CDR1 SGHTA and CDR2 FQGTGA. CDR3 nucleotide sequence: TGTGCCAGCAGCTTAACGGGGGGCTCCTACGAGCAGTACTTC. This gives the protein CASSLTGGSYEQYF.

This clonotype was detected many times. V usage is TRBV7-9 and J usage is TRBJ2-1, with D possibly being TRBD2 (6 bases). Trimming cost V 5 bases and J 10 bases, with 12 bases left between them. The germline CDR1 and CDR2 sequences are SEHNR and FQNEAQ (reference sequence). CDR3 length: 12 amino acids. The CDR3 reads CASSARGYEQFF. The CDR3 DNA reads as TGTGCCAGCAGCGCCCGGGGGTACGAGCAGTTCTTC.

This clonotype was seen a single time. V and J are TRBV4-3 and TRBJ2-3, with D perhaps matching TRBD1 (6 bases). Germline V CDR1 and CDR2: LGHNA, YSLEER. Trimming shortened V by 1 base and J by 0 bases, and 14 bases separated the two germline ends. The CDR3 is made up of 17 amino acids. The CDR3 loop reads CASSQGRAGASTDTQYF. In DNA, the CDR3 is TGCGCCAGCAGCCAAGGAAGAGCAGGGGCGAGCACAGATACGCAGTATTTT.

The table lists this clonotype with many counts. The chain couples TRBV7-2 to TRBJ2-2, with 7 bases aligning to TRBD2. The CDR3 consists of 22 residues. The germline gives CDR1 SGHTA, CDR2 FQGNSA. V lost 5 bases and J lost 1; bases outside the gene matches: 25. The DNA for the CDR3 is TGTGCCAGCAGCCGAGTTCCCGACCGGAGACGAGGGACTACCTTGAACACCGGGGAGCTGTTTTTT. The encoded protein is CASSRVPDRRRGTTLNTGELFF.

This clonotype was seen a few times. This chain uses TRBV12-3 or TRBV12-4 with TRBJ2-1; D possibly corresponds to TRBD2 (5 bases). The V end lost 3 bases, the J end lost 7 bases, and 16 bases lay between the germline ends. This CDR3 is built from 15 residues. The CDR3 nucleotides are TGTGCCAGCAGTTTTTATCTCAACGGAGGTAATGAGCAGTTCTTC. Protein sequence: CASSFYLNGGNEQFF.

In its sample, this clonotype was seen a few times. The chain links TRBV15 to TRBJ2-5; 8 bases match TRBD1. CDR1 and CDR2 from the germline V gene are LNHNV and YYDKDF (reference sequence). V gave up 2 bases and J gave up 3 bases; unmatched junction bases: 2. The CDR3 is 14 residues long. The CDR3: CATSRQDREETQYF. The CDR3 bases are TGTGCCACCAGCAGACAGGACAGGGAAGAGACCCAGTACTTC.

This clonotype was counted a few times. V and J are TRBV29-1 and TRBJ2-1; a possible D gene is TRBD2 (6 bases). The CDR3 has 12 amino acids. The V end lost 7 bases, the J end lost 6 bases, and 13 bases lay between the germline ends. In germline, CDR1 is SQVTM, CDR2 ANQGSEA. CDR3 region: CSASPTSNEQFF. As DNA, the CDR3 is TGCAGCGCCTCCCCGACTAGCAATGAGCAGTTCTTC.

The V and J genes are TRBV11-2 and TRBJ2-1; possible D gene TRBD2, 6 bases. V lost 5 bases, J lost 2 bases, and 19 bases lay in between. The CDR3 has 17 amino acids. CDR1 and CDR2 (germline): SGHAT, FQNNGV. The CDR3 protein is CASSEPLGGTPYNEQFF. The DNA for the CDR3 is TGTGCCAGCAGCGAACCCCTCGGAGGGACTCCCTACAATGAGCAGTTCTTC.

This clonotype was counted many times. This chain uses TRBV7-8 with TRBJ2-7; either TRBD1 or TRBD2 may fit D (5 bases each). The germline V gene has CDR1 SGHVS and CDR2 FQNEAQ. The CDR3 length is 15 residues. Deletions cut 4 bases from V and 6 bases from J, with 19 bases between. CDR3 protein: CASSWDRKPRFEQYV. The CDR3 DNA reads as TGTGCCAGCAGCTGGGACCGAAAACCTCGTTTCGAGCAGTACGTC.

This clonotype appeared many times. This chain connects TRBV7-2 to TRBJ2-5; 10 bases line up with TRBD2. This CDR3 is 15 amino acids long. The ends lost 0 bases at V and 13 bases at J; junction bases unmatched: 11. In germline, CDR1 is SGHTA, CDR2 FQGNSA. The CDR3 nucleotides are TGTGCCAGCAGCTTAGCGCCAGGGACTAGCGTACATCGGTACTTC. Translated, it gives CASSLAPGTSVHRYF. The variable domain in full, with the rest retrieved from reference TRBV7-2 and TRBJ2-5, is GAGVSQSPSNKVTEKGKDVELRCDPISGHTALYWYRQSLGQGLEFLIYFQGNSAPDKSGLPSDRFSAERTGGSVSTLTIQRTQQEDSAVYLCASSLAPGTSVHRYFGPGTRLLVL.